This is a list of T cell receptor beta chains from one sample in a study of CD8+ T cells in alopecia areata. TCRdb's table, derived via immunoSEQ multiplex PCR, lists solely in-frame clones and lacks some. Of roughly 73,000 clones listed, over 25% were seen once; the top ten hold 14% to 15%. This sample comprised CD8+ T cells sorted from blood, obtained at week 4, from a patient treated with tofacitinib. The receptor set was obtained from a human donor with alopecia areata. CDR3s include the opening cysteine and the closing phenylalanine or tryptophan. Fields, in order: J gene, V gene, clone size, D gene, CDR3 protein, CDR3 DNA. The D gene is left open where the match is weak. Where a row states a size, it is once, few, many or the class of an expanded clone; other rows omit it.

J: TRBJ1-2
V: TRBV30
size: -
D: TRBD1
CDR3: CAWSVGTGGGYTF
DNA: TGTGCCTGGAGTGTCGGGACAGGGGGAGGCTACACCTTC

J: TRBJ2-7
V: TRBV27
size: -
D: TRBD2
CDR3: CASSRLTSGSSYEQYF
DNA: TGTGCCAGCAGTCGCCTAACTAGCGGGAGCTCCTACGAGCAGTACTTC

J: TRBJ2-1
V: TRBV5-1
size: -
D: TRBD2
CDR3: CASSILWETSVLSQQFF
DNA: TGCGCCAGCAGTATCTTATGGGAGACTAGCGTTTTAAGCCAGCAGTTCTTC

J: TRBJ2-1
V: TRBV5-1
size: -
D: -
CDR3: CASSWAPSDSPYNEQFF
DNA: TGCGCCAGCAGCTGGGCCCCTAGCGACTCCCCCTACAATGAGCAGTTCTTC

J: TRBJ2-7
V: TRBV6-1
size: few
D: -
CDR3: CASSEIPDLRDEQYF
DNA: TGTGCCAGCAGTGAAATCCCGGACCTACGGGACGAGCAGTACTTC

J: TRBJ2-7
V: TRBV5-1
size: few
D: -
CDR3: CASRGSYEQYF
DNA: TGCGCCAGCAGAGGCTCCTACGAGCAGTACTTC

J: TRBJ2-5
V: TRBV9
size: few
D: TRBD1
CDR3: CASSERTGGETQYF
DNA: TGTGCCAGCAGCGAACGGACAGGCGGCGAGACCCAGTACTTC

J: TRBJ1-2
V: TRBV29-1
size: -
D: -
CDR3: CSVDGGDGYTF
DNA: TGCAGCGTTGACGGGGGAGATGGCTACACCTTC

J: TRBJ2-7
V: TRBV29-1
size: -
D: -
CDR3: CSVGGPGVYEQYF
DNA: TGCAGCGTTGGAGGCCCGGGGGTGTACGAGCAGTACTTC

J: TRBJ2-5
V: TRBV1
size: -
D: -
CDR3: CTSSQRSGSGGETQYF
DNA: TGCACCAGCAGCCAACGAAGCGGGAGTGGGGGAGAGACCCAGTACTTC

J: TRBJ2-4
V: TRBV13
size: -
D: -
CDR3: CASSLGPSGIQYF
DNA: TGTGCCAGCAGCTTAGGCCCAAGCGGCATTCAGTACTTC

J: TRBJ1-5
V: TRBV30
size: few
D: -
CDR3: CAWSPPNNRGYQPQHF
DNA: TGTGCCTGGAGTCCCCCGAACAACCGGGGTTATCAGCCCCAGCATTTT

J: TRBJ2-2
V: TRBV5-4
size: -
D: -
CDR3: CASSVPAHTGELFF
DNA: TGTGCCAGCAGCGTCCCAGCTCACACCGGGGAGCTGTTTTTT

J: TRBJ1-5
V: TRBV12-5
size: -
D: TRBD1
CDR3: CASGFNPMDRALQPQHF
DNA: TGTGCTAGTGGTTTCAACCCCATGGACAGGGCGTTGCAGCCCCAGCATTTT

J: TRBJ2-1
V: TRBV27
size: few
D: -
CDR3: CASSSVGLLDEQFF
DNA: TGTGCCAGCTCCTCGGTGGGGCTCCTGGATGAGCAGTTCTTC

J: TRBJ1-1
V: TRBV29-1
size: few
D: -
CDR3: CSVDPRGMNTEAFF
DNA: TGCAGCGTTGACCCGAGGGGGATGAACACTGAAGCTTTCTTT

J: TRBJ2-1
V: TRBV29-1
size: -
D: -
CDR3: CSVDSYNEQFF
DNA: TGCAGCGTTGACAGCTACAATGAGCAGTTCTTC

J: TRBJ2-2
V: TRBV29-1
size: -
D: TRBD2
CDR3: CSVEAPLGGVGELFF
DNA: TGCAGCGTTGAAGCCCCCCTGGGAGGGGTCGGGGAGCTGTTTTTT

J: TRBJ2-2
V: TRBV27
size: few
D: -
CDR3: CASSLVGGNTGELFF
DNA: TGTGCCAGCAGTTTGGTCGGGGGTAACACCGGGGAGCTGTTTTTT

J: TRBJ1-2
V: TRBV29-1
size: -
D: TRBD1
CDR3: CSVPTGGAYGYTF
DNA: TGCAGCGTTCCGACAGGGGGCGCATATGGCTACACCTTC